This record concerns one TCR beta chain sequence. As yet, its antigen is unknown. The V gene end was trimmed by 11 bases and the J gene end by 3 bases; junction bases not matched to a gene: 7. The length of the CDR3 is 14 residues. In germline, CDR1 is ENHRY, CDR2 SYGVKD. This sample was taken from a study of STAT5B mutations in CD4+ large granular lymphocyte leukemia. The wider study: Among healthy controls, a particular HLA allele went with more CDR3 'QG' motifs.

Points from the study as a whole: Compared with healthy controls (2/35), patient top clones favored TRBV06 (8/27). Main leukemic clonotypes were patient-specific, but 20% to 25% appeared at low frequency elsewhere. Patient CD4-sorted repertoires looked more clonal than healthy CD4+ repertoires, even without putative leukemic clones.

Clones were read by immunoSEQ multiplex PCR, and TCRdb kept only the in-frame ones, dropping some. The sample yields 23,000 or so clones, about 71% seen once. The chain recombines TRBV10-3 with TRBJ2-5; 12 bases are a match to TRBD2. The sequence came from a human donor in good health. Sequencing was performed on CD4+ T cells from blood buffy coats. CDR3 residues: CAVTSGRPEETQYF. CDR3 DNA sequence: TGTGCCGTGACTAGCGGGAGACCCGAAGAGACCCAGTACTTC.